This T cell receptor beta chain stems from a study of T-cell memory formation after mild COVID-19. Study results and caveats: The study found contracting CD4+ clones mainly in CM and EM and contracting CD8+ clones in EMRA. Clones that contracted from day 15 to 85 were balanced CD4/CD8, while later expanders leaned CD4+.

With regard to this clonotype: Its target is unknown.

Each CDR3 protein gets one entry after TCRdb re-called the 5' RACE reads with MiXCR. Here the sample spans hundreds of thousands of distinct CDR3 sequences, 20% to 30% being singletons. V dropped 5 bases and J dropped 4; count of bases not matched to a gene: 10. CDR3 length: 16 amino acids. CDR1 is SGHTA, CDR2 FQGNSA, per germline. The source of this sequence is an adult woman who had mild COVID-19 (a few samples of this study predate the infection). Cell type and time point are not known. The chain employs TRBV7-2 and TRBJ2-3; TRBD2 matches at 9 bases. Material: PBMCs or a T cell subset sorted from them (not recorded which). The CDR3 loop is CASSPRGGTSPDTQYF. The CDR3 DNA reads as TGTGCCAGCAGCCCTCGGGGGGGGACTAGCCCAGATACGCAGTATTTT. The full variable domain, with the rest looked up from reference TRBV7-2 and TRBJ2-3, is GAGVSQSPSNKVTEKGKDVELRCDPISGHTALYWYRQSLGQGLEFLIYFQGNSAPDKSGLPSDRFSAERTGGSVSTLTIQRTQQEDSAVYLCASSPRGGTSPDTQYFGPGTRLTVL.